This TCR beta chain was retrieved from a study of identical twins. Study observations and caveats: Models, which agreed with sharing between unrelated individuals, nonetheless underestimated the out-of-frame TCR alpha sharing seen in monozygotic twins. Zero-insertion analyses might be partly confounded by invariant T cells like MAIT and iNKT.

This clonotype showed up just a few times. Its matching antigen is unknown. Each CDR3 protein is one row after TCRdb ran MiXCR on the 5' RACE reads. The sample includes roughly 1.6 million distinct CDR3 sequences, less than 40% of them seen just once. CDR1 and CDR2 (germline): MNHEY, SMNVEV (reference sequence). Trimming left V 8 bases short and J 1 base short, with 9 bases between. The CDR3 covers 14 residues. This TCR came from a newborn girl in good health. The rearrangement links TRBV27 to TRBJ1-6; D might be TRBD1 (6 bases). The material sequenced was cord blood. DNA for the CDR3: TGTGCCAGCCAGGGGAGATCCTATAATTCACCCCTCCACTTT. Encoded protein: CASQGRSYNSPLHF.